This T cell receptor beta chain emerged from a study of blood T cells in healthy people across ages (dated by TCRdb to between 2014 and 2017). Broadly, across the study: Template switching captured roughly one uniquely barcoded TCR beta cDNA molecule per two T cells in model experiments. Using deep sequencing normalized with unique cDNA molecular identifiers, the study measured how TCR beta repertoire diversity changes with age. Donors were grouped into four age groups: young (average approximately 15 years), middle-aged (39), aged (around 60) and long-lived (over 80). To avoid experimental bias, donors of different ages were randomly spread across the sequencing lanes. The study analyzed two additional independent replicas of 1 million unique cDNA reads from the same blood draw for two donors, one aged 18 to 29 and one aged 80 or older.

The CDR3 starts with the cysteine, ends with the phenylalanine, and has 15 residues. Only the CDR3 region is kept as DNA, spanning 45 bases read in frame from base 1. Relative to germline, V is missing 5 bases and J is missing 4 bases, with 4 bases of the junction outside any gene match. The CDR1 and CDR2 encoded by the germline V gene are MNHEY and SVGAGI. Details on this clonotype: The target of this receptor is not known. Base qualities are not at hand, and no much larger clone is one base apart.

On the study overall, not on this receptor specifically: Observed TCR beta diversity per million T cells fell roughly linearly with age, and a significant reduction was already apparent by age around 40. Estimates of total diversity based on one million sequenced T cells were regarded as lower bounds and as underestimates. The percentage of naive T cells measured by flow cytometry correlated strongly with observed TCR beta diversity. Bulk unsorted PBMC profiling prevented conclusive comparison of naive and antigen-experienced compartments. Compared with the aged group, more naive CD4+ T cells, fewer expanded clones and increased TCR diversity were shown by the long-lived group, suggesting age selection. Because donor CMV infection status was unknown, age-related changes in expanded clonotypes were potentially confounded.

Libraries were made using 5' RACE. Instrument used: Illumina HiSeq 2500. A second PCR of roughly 6 to 11 cycles was performed with a sample-barcoded 5' primer and a J-beta primer mix. A template-switch 5' adaptor carrying 12 random nucleotides introduced a unique molecular identifier onto each TCR beta cDNA molecule. At least 2.5 million CDR3-containing paired-end reads were obtained from each sample. First-strand cDNA synthesis was performed from all RNA using the Mint cDNA synthesis kit, with priming by a TRBC-specific oligonucleotide. All cDNA was treated with uracil-DNA glycosylase and then went through a first 18-cycle PCR with the universal primers M1SS and BC2_uni_R. In the paper's pipeline: Each sample was normalized by randomly selecting 1 million high-quality reads, each carrying a distinct molecular identifier. Reads sharing molecular identifiers were discarded rather than binned into consensus sequences. MiTCR, with a Q25 quality threshold and the strictest error-elimination algorithm, was used for CDR3 identification, clonotype clustering and error correction. Lower-bound total TCR beta diversity was estimated with a nonparametric unseen species model using Euler transformation. Through fastp at Q25 and MiXCR, TCRdb rebuilt clones from the public reads, retaining in-frame beta chains. Each record represents a unique CDR3 protein, reported with the most common genes and DNA among its rows. These V and J calls derive from TCRdb rather than the authors' analysis. The sample table lists around 1.5 million distinct CDR3 sequences, almost 60% of them with a count of one. Of the sample, about 6.3% falls within the top ten clones.

Systemically healthy Caucasian individuals from Russia, 39 in total and aged about 6 to 100 years, were included as donors. Each donor gave 8 to 10 milliliters of peripheral blood, drawn into EDTA-treated Vacutainer tubes. Ficoll-Paque density-gradient centrifugation was used to isolate PBMCs, with at least 6 million obtained per sample. Trizol reagent was used to extract total RNA from PBMCs, with at least 6 micrograms per sample. Naive CD45RAhigh/CD27high T cell percentages were measured by flow cytometry on a PBMC aliquot from every donor. This TCR was sampled from a young man in good health. The chain employs TRBV6-5 and TRBJ2-6; TRBD2 fits 8 bases in the junction. The material sequenced was blood. The CDR3 loop reads CASSHGRAGANVLTF. The DNA sequence reads TGTGCCAGCAGTCACGGGAGGGCAGGGGCCAACGTCCTGACTTTC.